A selection of T cell receptor beta chains follows, all from one sample in a study of PD-1 blockade in classical Hodgkin lymphoma. Method: immunoSEQ multiplex PCR; TCRdb's copy keeps in-frame clones and lacks some. The repertoire holds 100,000 or so clones, roughly 89% seen once, with around 20% in the top ten. This material consisted of peripheral blood mononuclear cells (PBMCs), taken before the fourth cycle of nivolumab. The source is a human donor with classical Hodgkin lymphoma. CDR3s include the opening cysteine and the closing phenylalanine or tryptophan. A D gene is named only where the DNA matches it firmly. A clone size is listed for some rows: how often the clone was seen (once, few, many), or a class if it is expanded.

>NA|TRBJ1-4|TRBV4-1|TRBD1
CASQTGGLEKLFF
TGCGCCAGCCAGACAGGGGGCCTTGAAAAACTGTTTTTT
>NA|TRBJ2-5|TRBV4-1|TRBD2
CASSHGLAGVETQYF
TGCGCCAGCAGCCACGGACTAGCGGGAGTTGAGACCCAGTACTTC
>NA|TRBJ1-5|TRBV27|NA
CASSLNWDGGPNQPQHF
TGTGCCAGCAGTTTAAACTGGGACGGGGGGCCAAATCAGCCCCAGCATTTT
>few|TRBJ1-5|TRBV2|NA
CASIKDGSNQPQHF
TGTGCCAGCATCAAAGACGGTAGCAATCAGCCCCAGCATTTT
>NA|TRBJ1-2|TRBV15|TRBD1
CATSRVHRETGGKIGYTF
TGTGCCACCAGCAGAGTACACCGCGAGACAGGGGGAAAGATTGGCTACACCTTC
>NA|TRBJ2-2|TRBV5-1|TRBD1
CASSPGEGTVNTGELFF
TGCGCCAGCAGCCCGGGCGAGGGGACAGTGAACACCGGGGAGCTGTTTTTT
>few|TRBJ2-7|TRBV5-1|NA
CASSLPSDEQYF
TGCGCCAGCAGCTTACCGTCTGACGAGCAGTACTTC
>NA|TRBJ2-5|TRBV5-1|NA
CASGLWGQETQYF
TGCGCCAGCGGATTGTGGGGCCAAGAGACCCAGTACTTC
>NA|TRBJ1-1|TRBV4-1|NA
CASSQEGRGNTEAFF
TGCGCCAGCAGCCAAGAAGGCAGGGGAAACACTGAAGCTTTCTTT
>NA|TRBJ2-1|TRBV9|NA
CASSVELAEYNEQFF
TGTGCCAGCAGCGTAGAGCTAGCCGAATACAATGAGCAGTTCTTC
>NA|TRBJ2-3|TRBV9|NA
CASSVEVGGADTQYF
TGTGCCAGCAGCGTAGAGGTCGGAGGGGCAGATACGCAGTATTTT
>NA|TRBJ2-5|TRBV5-8|TRBD2
CASSTGTSGSRETQYF
TGTGCCAGCAGTACCGGGACTAGCGGGAGTAGGGAGACCCAGTACTTC
>NA|TRBJ1-1|TRBV6-1|NA
CASSESPFPQMNTEAFF
TGTGCCAGCAGTGAATCCCCGTTCCCCCAGATGAACACTGAAGCTTTCTTT
>NA|TRBJ2-5|TRBV5-1|TRBD2
CASSLATMSGGQETQYF
TGCGCCAGCAGCTTGGCGACTATGTCGGGAGGACAAGAGACCCAGTACTTC
>NA|TRBJ2-3|TRBV27|TRBD2
CASSPLLTSGRVDTQYF
TGTGCCAGCAGTCCCCTCCTTACTAGCGGGAGGGTGGATACGCAGTATTTT
>NA|TRBJ1-4|TRBV4-1|TRBD1
CASSHQTGANEKLFF
TGCGCCAGCAGCCATCAGACAGGGGCTAATGAAAAACTGTTTTTT
>few|TRBJ1-5|TRBV10-1|NA
CASSQAHNQPQHF
TGCGCCAGCAGCCAGGCCCACAATCAGCCCCAGCATTTT
>NA|TRBJ1-2|TRBV6-1|NA
CASSDRWGGYGYTF
TGTGCCAGCAGTGATAGGTGGGGTGGCTATGGCTACACCTTC
>NA|TRBJ2-3|TRBV4-2|TRBD2
CASSQEREKGTDTQYF
TGTGCCAGCAGCCAAGAGCGGGAGAAGGGCACAGATACGCAGTATTTT
>few|TRBJ1-5|TRBV30|NA
CAWSVVGSAQHF
TGTGCCTGGAGTGTAGTAGGGTCGGCCCAGCATTTT
>NA|TRBJ2-3|TRBV2|NA
CASSEGGDTQYF
TGTGCCAGCAGTGAGGGGGGAGATACGCAGTATTTT
>NA|TRBJ1-1|TRBV19|NA
CASSPSGGYTEAFF
TGTGCCAGTAGCCCCTCAGGAGGCTACACTGAAGCTTTCTTT
>once|TRBJ1-3|TRBV9|NA
CASSVDQGGTGNTIYF
TGTGCCAGCAGCGTAGACCAGGGTGGAACTGGAAACACCATATATTTT
>NA|TRBJ1-5|TRBV5-4|NA
CASSFGGSNQPQHF
TGTGCCAGCAGCTTCGGTGGTAGCAATCAGCCCCAGCATTTT
>NA|TRBJ2-7|TRBV29-1|TRBD1
CSAGSRDRIYEQYF
TGCAGCGCGGGCTCCCGGGACAGAATCTACGAGCAGTACTTC
>NA|TRBJ2-3|TRBV10-1|TRBD2
CASSESRGLSTDTQYF
TGCGCCAGCAGTGAGTCTAGGGGACTAAGCACAGATACGCAGTATTTT
>NA|TRBJ2-2|TRBV11-2|NA
CASSLRPGPNTGELFF
TGTGCCAGCAGCTTACGTCCGGGACCGAACACCGGGGAGCTGTTTTTT
>NA|TRBJ2-1|TRBV19|TRBD2
CASSLTGLAGEQFF
TGTGCCAGTAGTTTAACGGGACTAGCGGGAGAGCAGTTCTTC
>NA|TRBJ1-2|TRBV20-1|NA
CSASTPGGYTF
TGCAGTGCTAGCACTCCTGGGGGCTACACCTTC
>NA|TRBJ1-1|TRBV6-5|NA
CASSDHRDLAEAFF
TGTGCCAGCAGTGACCACCGGGACCTCGCTGAAGCTTTCTTT
>few|TRBJ1-2|TRBV7-8|NA
CASSLGGGYGYTF
TGTGCCAGCAGCTTAGGAGGGGGTTATGGCTACACCTTC
>NA|TRBJ2-1|TRBV5-5|NA
CASSLEAASNEQFF
TGTGCCAGCAGCTTGGAGGCAGCGTCCAATGAGCAGTTCTTC